This T cell receptor beta chain emerged from a study of neurological immune-mediated disorders (dated by TCRdb to the late 2010s). Looking at the study overall: Using UMI-based sequencing, the study compared peripheral blood TCR-beta repertoires from patients with HTLV-I-associated myelopathy (HAM/TSP), patients with multiple sclerosis, and healthy controls. The approximately 110 TCR-beta libraries included longitudinal samples, technical triplicates and paired sorted CD4+ and CD8+ T-cell subsets alongside PBMC samples. The cohort included some 66 subjects: approximately 14 with HAM/TSP, around 34 with multiple sclerosis, and about 20 healthy controls.

Healthy controls were blood bank volunteers in Maryland, USA. For the unsorted PBMC libraries, 2 million PBMCs were stored in RNAlater at -80 degrees C until RNA extraction and were used to generate the libraries. Peripheral blood underwent Ficoll-Hypaque density gradient centrifugation to isolate PBMCs, which were then cryopreserved in liquid nitrogen. The CDR3 runs 16 amino acids, cysteine and phenylalanine included. Only the CDR3 DNA is retained, 48 bases long and in frame from the first base. The germline V end is reduced by 3 bases and the J end by 3 bases; junction bases left unmatched: 8. Per the germline V gene, MNHNS is the CDR1 and SASEGT is the CDR2. To synthesize cDNA, template-switch 5'RACE was performed with a primer carrying a 10-nucleotide random unique molecular identifier so that each TCR transcript was tagged. Each sequencing run produced over 190 million TCR-beta sequences covering 15-18 subjects. The RNeasy kit was used to extract total RNA. Using the KAPA Real-time Library Amplification kit, TCR-beta VDJ regions were amplified with primers for the TCR constant region and the 5'RACE anchor. A first PCR added sample indexes and Illumina adaptors, after which a second PCR increased the library yield. The roughly 650 bp TCR product was size-selected on a 2% E-gel SizeSelection system after Ampure bead purification. Before pooling, libraries had their quality checked on a Bioanalyzer, their concentration measured with Qubit, and their quantity determined with the Kapa Library Quantification kit. Paired-end 2 x 150 bp sequencing of the libraries was performed on an Illumina HiSeq 2500. To increase sequence diversity, about 25-31% phiX was spiked into each library pool. Per the authors' processing: The quality-filtered reads were processed with the UMI-based MiGEC pipeline, whose error correction step removed more than 80% of the raw TCR sequences. IMGT germline references were used for aligning VDJ genes, and each clonotype was defined as a unique CDR3 amino acid sequence together with its V-J genes. Clonal expansion, Shannon diversity and CDR3 relatedness (CalcPairwiseDistances, ClusterSamples) were evaluated with VDJtools, and phylogenetic trees were built with CLCbio workbench. A clone was classed as expanded if it had 8 or more unique UMIs, a cutoff based on coefficient-of-variation modelling across technical triplicates. The public reads were reprocessed in TCRdb via fastp at Q25 and MiXCR, keeping in-frame beta chains. Identical CDR3 proteins give one entry, which carries the most common genes and DNA. The V and J calls, along with clone size, are taken from TCRdb and not from the paper's own processing. The sample contains fewer than 35,000 distinct CDR3 sequences, 4.6% of them found a single time. The ten largest account for 20% to 25% of the sample.

Broader findings and caveats from the paper: The highest TCR clonal expansion was observed in HAM/TSP patients, whereas the lowest was observed in MS patients, even when compared with healthy controls. No identical CDR3 amino acid sequences were found to be shared among expanded clones across subjects, suggesting that TCR-beta repertoires were private in all groups.

Ten or more counts support this clonotype. The antigen this receptor binds is unknown. No clone much larger than this one lies a single base away; base qualities are absent. The V and J genes are TRBV6-1 and TRBJ1-5; 7 bases in between match TRBD1. Sequenced: PBMCs. The sequence came from a man aged 18 to 35 in good health. The DNA reads as follows: TGTGCCAGCAGTGACCCGTCAGGGGGTCACAATCAGCCCCAGCATTTT. This codes for CASSDPSGGHNQPQHF.